This T cell receptor beta chain derives from a study of T cell repertoires in cytomegalovirus infection. This clonotype was observed a handful of times. Its antigen remains unidentified. TCRdb fed the reads into MiXCR, producing one record per CDR3 protein. This table holds 450,000 to 600,000 distinct CDR3 sequences, more than 40% found once. From germline, CDR1 is SSHAT and CDR2 FNYEAQ (reference sequence). Trimming took 5 bases from V and 4 from J, leaving 20 bases between them. The length of the CDR3 is 16 residues. This sequence was found in a human donor in good health (CMV status not recorded). Some clones in this sample may be carry-over from other donors' samples. The chain combines TRBV7-7 with TRBJ2-5, with D possibly TRBD2 on 5 matching bases. The specimen was cultured PBMCs, collected from culture after CMV antigen stimulation. The CDR3 sequence is CASSSRPDPEGETQYF. The DNA for the CDR3 is TGTGCCAGCAGCAGCCGGCCTGACCCCGAGGGAGAGACCCAGTACTTC. The full variable domain, with the rest looked up from reference TRBV7-7 and TRBJ2-5, is GAGVSQSPRYKVTKRGQDVTLRCDPISSHATLYWYQQALGQGPEFLTYFNYEAQPDKSGLPSDRFSAERPEGSISTLTIQRTEQRDSAMYRCASSSRPDPEGETQYFGPGTRLLVL.